Listed below are T cell receptor beta chains from one sample, sequenced in a study of T cell changes during pregnancy in multiple sclerosis. Using immunoSEQ multiplex PCR, the repertoire was profiled, and TCRdb retains in-frame clones only, with some absent. In the table there are over 60,000 clones, about nine tenths of which are singletons. The sequenced sample was peripheral blood, obtained in the third trimester of pregnancy. The receptors stem from a female donor in good health, enrolled as a control in a pregnancy study. The CDR3 runs from the conserved cysteine through the conserved F or W. A D gene is named only where the DNA matches it firmly. A row's size may be missing; if present it is once, few, many or a size class.

abundance: -; d_gene: TRBD1; j_gene: TRBJ2-7; v_gene: TRBV9; CDR3aa: CASNEDRGSREQYF; CDR3nt: TGTGCCAGCAACGAGGACAGGGGATCGAGGGAGCAGTACTTC
abundance: -; d_gene: -; j_gene: TRBJ2-7; v_gene: TRBV5-1; CDR3aa: CASSLTGTPAYEQYF; CDR3nt: TGCGCCAGCAGCTTGACAGGGACACCCGCTTACGAGCAGTACTTC
abundance: -; d_gene: TRBD1; j_gene: TRBJ1-6; v_gene: TRBV7-9; CDR3aa: CASSWTGVNSPLHF; CDR3nt: TGTGCCAGCAGCTGGACAGGGGTAAATTCACCCCTCCACTTT
abundance: -; d_gene: TRBD1; j_gene: TRBJ1-2; v_gene: TRBV15; CDR3aa: CATSRRGQGNYGYTF; CDR3nt: TGTGCCACCAGCAGGAGGGGACAGGGAAACTATGGCTACACCTTC
abundance: -; d_gene: -; j_gene: TRBJ1-1; v_gene: TRBV7-9; CDR3aa: CASSEDRAGAFF; CDR3nt: TGTGCCAGCAGCGAAGACCGCGCGGGTGCTTTCTTT
abundance: once; d_gene: -; j_gene: TRBJ2-7; v_gene: TRBV5-1; CDR3aa: CASSLGLSGEQYF; CDR3nt: TGCGCCAGCAGCCTCGGGTTATCGGGCGAGCAGTACTTC
abundance: few; d_gene: -; j_gene: TRBJ1-2; v_gene: TRBV7-2; CDR3aa: CASSLAVAVRGGYTF; CDR3nt: TGTGCCAGCAGCTTAGCTGTGGCGGTCCGTGGGGGCTACACCTTC
abundance: -; d_gene: TRBD1; j_gene: TRBJ1-6; v_gene: TRBV7-9; CDR3aa: CASSLRDRGNSPLHF; CDR3nt: TGTGCCAGCAGCTTAAGAGACAGGGGTAATTCACCCCTCCACTTT
abundance: -; d_gene: -; j_gene: TRBJ1-5; v_gene: TRBV5-6; CDR3aa: CASSRGTGPNQPQHF; CDR3nt: TGTGCCAGCAGCCGCGGGACTGGCCCGAATCAGCCCCAGCATTTT
abundance: -; d_gene: -; j_gene: TRBJ1-2; v_gene: TRBV19; CDR3aa: CASSTPGQPFYGYTF; CDR3nt: TGTGCCAGTAGTACCCCGGGACAACCTTTCTATGGCTACACCTTC
abundance: -; d_gene: -; j_gene: TRBJ2-7; v_gene: TRBV6-6; CDR3aa: CASWARYSYEQYF; CDR3nt: TGTGCCAGCTGGGCCAGGTACTCCTACGAGCAGTACTTC
abundance: -; d_gene: TRBD1; j_gene: TRBJ2-5; v_gene: TRBV19; CDR3aa: CASSPRGQFQETQYF; CDR3nt: TGTGCCAGTAGTCCGAGGGGACAGTTCCAAGAGACCCAGTACTTC
abundance: -; d_gene: -; j_gene: TRBJ2-1; v_gene: TRBV27; CDR3aa: CASSLFLSGDEQFF; CDR3nt: TGTGCCAGCAGTTTATTCTTGTCAGGGGATGAGCAGTTCTTC
abundance: -; d_gene: -; j_gene: TRBJ1-1; v_gene: TRBV4-1; CDR3aa: CASSQRTLITEAFF; CDR3nt: TGCGCCAGCAGCCAACGGACTCTAATTACTGAAGCTTTCTTT
abundance: -; d_gene: TRBD1; j_gene: TRBJ1-2; v_gene: TRBV7-2; CDR3aa: CASSPRDSPLPYGYTF; CDR3nt: TGTGCCAGCAGCCCGAGGGACAGTCCCCTTCCTTATGGCTACACCTTC
abundance: -; d_gene: TRBD2; j_gene: TRBJ2-1; v_gene: TRBV6-4; CDR3aa: CASSRLAGADEQFF; CDR3nt: TGTGCCAGCAGTCGACTAGCGGGAGCCGATGAGCAGTTCTTC
abundance: -; d_gene: -; j_gene: TRBJ2-7; v_gene: TRBV6-5; CDR3aa: CASSLPGVSYEQYF; CDR3nt: TGTGCCAGCAGTTTGCCCGGGGTCTCCTACGAGCAGTACTTC
abundance: -; d_gene: -; j_gene: TRBJ2-5; v_gene: TRBV7-9; CDR3aa: CASSGPDSIQRRETQYF; CDR3nt: TGTGCCAGCAGCGGCCCAGATTCGATCCAGCGGCGAGAGACCCAGTACTTC
abundance: -; d_gene: -; j_gene: TRBJ2-4; v_gene: TRBV18; CDR3aa: CASSPGGVKNIQYF; CDR3nt: TGTGCCAGCTCACCAGGAGGGGTCAAAAACATTCAGTACTTC
abundance: -; d_gene: TRBD1; j_gene: TRBJ2-3; v_gene: TRBV6-6; CDR3aa: CASSEPGQGAIVNF; CDR3nt: TGTGCCAGCAGTGAGCCGGGACAGGGGGCGATCGTGAATTTT
abundance: -; d_gene: TRBD1; j_gene: TRBJ1-3; v_gene: TRBV28; CDR3aa: CASSWDRAGNTIYF; CDR3nt: TGTGCCAGCAGTTGGGACAGGGCTGGAAACACCATATATTTT
abundance: -; d_gene: -; j_gene: TRBJ1-1; v_gene: TRBV28; CDR3aa: CASSSRSGRTEAFF; CDR3nt: TGTGCCAGCAGTTCGCGAAGTGGTCGCACTGAAGCTTTCTTT
abundance: once; d_gene: TRBD1; j_gene: TRBJ2-7; v_gene: TRBV19; CDR3aa: CASSPGTGTNEQYF; CDR3nt: TGTGCCAGTAGTCCGGGGACAGGGACGAACGAGCAGTACTTC
abundance: -; d_gene: -; j_gene: TRBJ1-1; v_gene: TRBV7-8; CDR3aa: CASSQGKNHPEAFF; CDR3nt: TGTGCCAGCAGCCAGGGGAAAAACCACCCTGAAGCTTTCTTT
abundance: -; d_gene: -; j_gene: TRBJ2-7; v_gene: TRBV18; CDR3aa: CASSAGTLSYEQYF; CDR3nt: TGTGCCAGCTCAGCCGGGACACTCTCCTACGAGCAGTACTTC
abundance: -; d_gene: -; j_gene: TRBJ1-1; v_gene: TRBV18; CDR3aa: CASAADAVVGTEAFF; CDR3nt: TGTGCCAGCGCAGCCGACGCGGTGGTCGGGACTGAAGCTTTCTTT
abundance: -; d_gene: TRBD2; j_gene: TRBJ2-1; v_gene: TRBV6-4; CDR3aa: CASSGGAYNEQFF; CDR3nt: TGTGCCAGCAGCGGGGGGGCCTACAATGAGCAGTTCTTC
abundance: -; d_gene: -; j_gene: TRBJ2-3; v_gene: TRBV27; CDR3aa: CASSGGQDTQYF; CDR3nt: TGTGCCAGCAGCGGGGGGCAAGATACGCAGTATTTT
abundance: -; d_gene: TRBD1; j_gene: TRBJ1-4; v_gene: TRBV6-1; CDR3aa: CASSGHRGGKLFF; CDR3nt: TGTGCCAGCAGTGGACACAGGGGTGGGAAACTGTTTTTT
abundance: -; d_gene: TRBD2; j_gene: TRBJ2-2; v_gene: TRBV7-9; CDR3aa: CASIRGENTGELFF; CDR3nt: TGTGCCAGCATCCGGGGGGAGAACACCGGGGAGCTGTTTTTT
abundance: once; d_gene: -; j_gene: TRBJ1-4; v_gene: TRBV7-9; CDR3aa: CASTPGGLNEKLFF; CDR3nt: TGTGCCAGCACCCCCGGCGGTCTTAATGAAAAACTGTTTTTT
abundance: -; d_gene: -; j_gene: TRBJ2-7; v_gene: TRBV6-5; CDR3aa: CASRDSGTQTYEQYF; CDR3nt: TGTGCCAGCAGGGATTCAGGGACACAGACCTACGAGCAGTACTTC
abundance: -; d_gene: -; j_gene: TRBJ2-7; v_gene: TRBV5-1; CDR3aa: CASSLWAGAEQYF; CDR3nt: TGCGCCAGCAGCTTGTGGGCGGGGGCCGAGCAGTACTTC
abundance: -; d_gene: -; j_gene: TRBJ2-5; v_gene: TRBV30; CDR3aa: CAWSGSPQETQYF; CDR3nt: TGTGCCTGGAGCGGTAGCCCCCAAGAGACCCAGTACTTC
abundance: -; d_gene: TRBD1; j_gene: TRBJ2-7; v_gene: TRBV28; CDR3aa: CASSPQTGGTFEQYF; CDR3nt: TGTGCCAGCAGTCCCCAGACAGGGGGTACGTTCGAGCAGTACTTC
abundance: -; d_gene: -; j_gene: TRBJ1-1; v_gene: TRBV18; CDR3aa: CASSPAGRTEAFF; CDR3nt: TGTGCCAGCTCACCAGCGGGGCGGACTGAAGCTTTCTTT
abundance: -; d_gene: -; j_gene: TRBJ2-1; v_gene: TRBV5-1; CDR3aa: CASSLEPQGEQFF; CDR3nt: TGCGCCAGCAGCTTGGAGCCACAGGGAGAGCAGTTCTTC
abundance: -; d_gene: -; j_gene: TRBJ2-7; v_gene: TRBV5-1; CDR3aa: CASSPVGARISYEQYF; CDR3nt: TGCGCCAGCAGCCCGGTGGGGGCGCGGATATCCTACGAGCAGTACTTC